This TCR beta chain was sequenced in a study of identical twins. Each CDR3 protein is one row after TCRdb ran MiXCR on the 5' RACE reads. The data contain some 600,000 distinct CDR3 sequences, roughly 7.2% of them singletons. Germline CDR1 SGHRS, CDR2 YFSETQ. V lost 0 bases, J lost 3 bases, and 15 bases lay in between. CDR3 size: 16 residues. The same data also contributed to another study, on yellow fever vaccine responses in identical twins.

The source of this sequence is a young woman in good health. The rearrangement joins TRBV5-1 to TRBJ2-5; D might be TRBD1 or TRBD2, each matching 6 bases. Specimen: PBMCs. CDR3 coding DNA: TGCGCCAGCAGCTTGGCCCGGTGGGGGGCCGAAGAGACCCAGTACTTC. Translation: CASSLARWGAEETQYF. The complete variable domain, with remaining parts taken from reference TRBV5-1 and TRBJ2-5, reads KAGVTQTPRYLIKTRGQQVTLSCSPISGHRSVSWYQQTPGQGLQFLFEYFSETQRNKGNFPGRFSGRQFSNSRSEMNVSTLELGDSALYLCASSLARWGAEETQYFGPGTRLLVL.